The subject of this entry is one TCR beta chain. The antigen remains undetermined. Using a J-beta primer mix together with a sample-barcoded 5' primer, a second PCR was run for 7 to 11 cycles. TCRdb re-derived calls from the 5' RACE reads in MiXCR, one entry per CDR3 protein. This sample has roughly 1.9 million distinct CDR3 sequences, with 39% found just once. Every participating donor contributed around 9.5 milliliters of peripheral blood through a draw. The data were taken from a study of blood T cells in healthy people across ages. General observations from the study: TCR beta diversity per million T cells fell roughly linearly with age. Total diversity from one million sequenced T cells was likely underestimated.

Germline V gives CDR1 DFQATT, CDR2 SNEGSKA (reference sequence). The CDR3 consists of 14 residues. The germline V and J ends were trimmed by 6 bases and 4 bases, with 19 bases remaining between them. The V and J genes are TRBV20-1 and TRBJ2-7; TRBD2 might be the D (7 bases). The sequence derives from a human donor in good health. The sequencing sample was made of blood. The CDR3 region is CSAPLGGGMYEQYF. CDR3 nucleotides: TGCAGTGCGCCGTTGGGGGGGGGCATGTACGAGCAGTACTTC.